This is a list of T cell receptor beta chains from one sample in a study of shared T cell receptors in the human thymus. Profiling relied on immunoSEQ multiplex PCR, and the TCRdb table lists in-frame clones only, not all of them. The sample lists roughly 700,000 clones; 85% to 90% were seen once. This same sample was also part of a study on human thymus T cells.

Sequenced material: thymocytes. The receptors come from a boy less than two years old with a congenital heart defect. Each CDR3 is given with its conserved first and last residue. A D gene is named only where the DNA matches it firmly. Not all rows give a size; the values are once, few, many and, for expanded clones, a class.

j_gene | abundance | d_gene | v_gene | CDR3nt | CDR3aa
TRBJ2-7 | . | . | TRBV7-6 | TGTGCCAGCAGCTTAGCCTTTTTGGGACTCTCCACCGACCGCTCTTCCTACGAGCAGTACTTC | CASSLAFLGLSTDRSSYEQYF
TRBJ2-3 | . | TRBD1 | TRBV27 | TGTGCCACACTTCCGGCGAGGGACAGTGGGGATACGCAGTATTTT | CATLPARDSGDTQYF
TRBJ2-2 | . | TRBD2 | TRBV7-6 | TGTGCCAGCAGCTTATCGCGGGAGGGACGCACCGGGGAGCTGTTTTTT | CASSLSREGRTGELFF
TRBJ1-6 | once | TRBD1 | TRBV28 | TGTGCCAGCAGTCCCCCGGGACAGGGGATGCCACCCCTCCACTTT | CASSPPGQGMPPLHF
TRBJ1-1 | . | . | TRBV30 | TGTGCCTGGAGTGTTAGGAGGGAGGGGACTGAAGCTTTCTTT | CAWSVRREGTEAFF
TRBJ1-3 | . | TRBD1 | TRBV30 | TGTGCCCTGATATGGACAGGAAGAAACACCATATATTTT | CALIWTGRNTIYF
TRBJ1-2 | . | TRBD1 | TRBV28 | TGTGCCAGCAGTTTGTGGTGGGACAGGTGGTACACCTTC | CASSLWWDRWYTF
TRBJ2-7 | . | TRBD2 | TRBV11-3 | TGTGCCAGCAGATTGAGCGGCGGGAGGGATGAGGGCTACGAGCAGTACTTC | CASRLSGGRDEGYEQYF
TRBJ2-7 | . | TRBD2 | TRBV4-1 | TGCGCCAGCAGCCAAGTCTTACAGCGGGAGTTATACGAGCAGTACTTC | CASSQVLQRELYEQYF
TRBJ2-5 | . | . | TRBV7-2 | TGTGCCAGCAGCTCTAGGAATCAGAAGACCCAGTACTTC | CASSSRNQKTQYF
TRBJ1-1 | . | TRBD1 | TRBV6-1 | TGTGCCAGCCCCAACAGGGGGCCTGAAGCTTTCTTT | CASPNRGPEAFF
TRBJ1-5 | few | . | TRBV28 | TGTGCCAGCAGTTCCCCCCCGGTTACCGCGACGGGAACCAATCAGCCCCAGCATTTT | CASSSPPVTATGTNQPQHF
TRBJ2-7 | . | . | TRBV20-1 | TGCAGTGGGATCTTCCTAGACGAGCAGTGCTTC | CSGIFLDEQCF
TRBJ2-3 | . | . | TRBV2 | TGTGCCAGCAGTGGGTTCGGGAGCCGGTTAGGGGTATATGCAGATACGCAGTATTTT | CASSGFGSRLGVYADTQYF
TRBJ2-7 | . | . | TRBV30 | TGTGCCTGGAGTCCTAAACGGGGTGGGAAAGGAGAGCGGTACTTC | CAWSPKRGGKGERYF